Included here is one T cell receptor beta chain sequence, with context. Its antigen is not identified. The sample originates from a study of T-cell memory formation after mild COVID-19. In the study overall: The TCR clusters were mostly specific to one donor.

Study-level results: Specificity for SARS-CoV-2 was not confirmed among the second-wave clones peaking on day 37. Contracting CD4+ clones were located mainly in CM and EM, and CD8+ clones in EMRA.

This CDR3 comprises 15 residues. Germline CDR1 SGHRS, CDR2 YFSETQ. Trimming pared 2 bases from V and 2 bases from J, leaving 12 bases between. TCRalpha and TCRbeta libraries used 5'RACE with constant-segment primers and UMIs. TCRdb analysed the 5' RACE reads with MiXCR anew, one entry per CDR3 protein. The sample consists of hundreds of thousands of distinct CDR3 sequences, about 24% of them appearing once. The V and J genes are TRBV5-1 and TRBJ2-3; TRBD1 might be the D (6 bases). Sample: PBMCs or a T cell subset sorted from them (not recorded which). The TCR comes from an adult woman who had mild COVID-19 (a few samples of this study predate the infection). Cell type and time point are not known. CDR3 sequence: CASSLQGLNTDTQYF. The CDR3 region has the DNA TGCGCCAGCAGCTTACAGGGCCTCAACACAGATACGCAGTATTTT.